The 30 T cell receptor beta chains below all came from one sample that was sequenced in a study of blood T cell repertoires in COVID-19. The method was immunoSEQ multiplex PCR; TCRdb's version includes in-frame clones alone and lacks a portion of them. Seen here are fewer than 350,000 clones, approximately 81% observed once, and the top ten hold under 3%. The sample comprised PBMCs or T cells enriched from blood (not recorded which). These receptors all come from a woman between 50 and 59 years old who had recovered from COVID-19.

J is TRBJ1-2 and V is TRBV21-1. TRBV21-1 is a pseudogene locus. This CDR3 contains 12 residues. DNA of the CDR3: TGTGCCAGCAGCCGGGGGGAGTATGGCTACACCTTC. Protein: CASSRGEYGYTF.

This chain links TRBV5-1 with TRBJ1-6; 9 nucleotides line up with TRBD1. The CDR3 consists of 13 residues. CDR1 is SGHRS, CDR2 YFSETQ, per germline. V lost 7 bases and J lost 9; bases outside the gene matches: 5. CDR3 bases: TGCGCCAGCGCCCGGGACAGGGCTTCACCCCTCCACTTT. This encodes CASARDRASPLHF. Supplemented by reference TRBV5-1 and TRBJ1-6, the full variable domain reads KAGVTQTPRYLIKTRGQQVTLSCSPISGHRSVSWYQQTPGQGLQFLFEYFSETQRNKGNFPGRFSGRQFSNSRSEMNVSTLELGDSALYLCASARDRASPLHFGNGTRLTVT.

The rearrangement joins TRBV10-3 to TRBJ1-2, with D tentatively TRBD1 (5 bases). The CDR3 contains 14 residues. From germline, CDR1 is ENHRY and CDR2 SYGVKD. The V end lost 3 bases, the J end lost 6 bases, and 14 bases lay between the germline ends. CDR3 nucleotide sequence: TGTGCCATCAGTGACCCAGGGAAAGTTGATGGCTACACCTTC. Protein product: CAISDPGKVDGYTF.

V is TRBV5-4 and J is TRBJ2-7; D may be TRBD1 (6 bases). The CDR3 has 12 amino acids. V lost 2 bases to trimming and J lost 6 bases, with 9 bases between them. CDR1 and CDR2 from the germline V gene are SGHNT and YYREEE (reference sequence). The CDR3 bases are TGTGCCAGCAGCTTACAGGGTCTCGAGCAGTACTTC. It translates to CASSLQGLEQYF. The whole variable domain, filled in from reference TRBV5-4 and TRBJ2-7, reads ETGVTQSPTHLIKTRGQQVTLRCSSQSGHNTVSWYQQALGQGPQFIFQYYREEENGRGNFPPRFSGLQFPNYSSELNVNALELDDSALYLCASSLQGLEQYFGPGTRLTVT.

This chain uses TRBV6-6 with TRBJ1-2; tentatively, D is TRBD1 (6 bases). Trimming shortened V by 11 bases and J by 8 bases, and 21 bases separated the two germline ends. CDR1 MNHNY and CDR2 SVGAGI come from the germline V gene (reference sequence). The length of the CDR3 is 13 residues. The CDR3 loop reads CAGARLGGGGYTF. The DNA of the CDR3 is TGTGCCGGCGCCAGGCTAGGGGGTGGAGGCTACACCTTC.

The chain uses TRBV18 and TRBJ1-1, with a weak D call TRBD1 (6 bases). The CDR3 totals 16 residues. Germline V lookup: CDR1 KGHSH, CDR2 LQKENI. Trimming cost V 2 bases and J 0 bases, with 13 bases left between them. The chain's CDR3 is CASSPYPGQMNTEAFF. Here the CDR3 DNA reads TGTGCCAGCTCACCATATCCGGGACAAATGAACACTGAAGCTTTCTTT.

This clone was counted a single time. The V and J genes are TRBV18 and TRBJ2-4, with D tentatively TRBD1 (5 bases). V lost 0 bases, J lost 8 bases, and 14 bases lay in between. This CDR3 spans 15 amino acids. Germline loops: CDR1 KGHSH, CDR2 LQKENI. CDR3 DNA sequence: TGTGCCAGCTCACCACCGGGAACAGGTTGGGACATTCAGTACTTC. This gives the protein CASSPPGTGWDIQYF.

This sequence joins TRBV27 and TRBJ2-2; the D gene is possibly TRBD1 (6 bases). Trimming removed 5 bases from V and 0 bases from J, with 13 bases in between. The length of the CDR3 is 16 residues. Germline V gene lookup returns CDR1 MNHEY and CDR2 SMNVEV (reference sequence). In nucleotides, the CDR3 is TGTGCCAGCAGTACCAACAGGGTCGCGAACACCGGGGAGCTGTTTTTT. Its protein product is CASSTNRVANTGELFF.

J is TRBJ1-2 and V is TRBV4-1, with TRBD1 as a possible D gene (5 bases). The CDR3 length is 17 residues. Between the trimmed V and J ends, which lost 2 bases and 4 bases, there was a span of 20 bases. Germline loops: CDR1 MGHRA, CDR2 YSYEKL. CDR3 DNA: TGCGCCAGCAGCCAAATATCCTTAGTCCACAGGATCTATGGCTACACCTTC. Its protein product is CASSQISLVHRIYGYTF.

This clone was observed a few times. V usage is TRBV30 and J usage is TRBJ1-2, with D tentatively TRBD1 (6 bases). The V gene lost 4 bases and the J gene lost 6 bases, with 21 bases spanning the gap. CDR1 is GTSNPN and CDR2 is SVGIG in the germline V gene (reference sequence). The CDR3 totals 15 residues. The CDR3 coding sequence is TGTGCCTGGAATCGGGGAAGGACAGAAAAAAATGGCTACACCTTC. It codes for CAWNRGRTEKNGYTF.

The rearrangement links TRBV19 to TRBJ1-1, with D hard to call. Trimming removed 0 bases at V and 0 bases at J, with 8 bases between. Germline loops: CDR1 LNHDA, CDR2 SQIVND (reference sequence). This CDR3 comprises 15 residues. For the CDR3, the DNA is TGTGCCAGTAGTATAGACCCACAGTTGAACACTGAAGCTTTCTTT. This translates into CASSIDPQLNTEAFF.

The chain couples TRBV4-1 to TRBJ2-4; 13 bases are a match to TRBD2. CDR1 and CDR2 from the germline V gene are MGHRA and YSYEKL. The CDR3 extends over 15 amino acids. J gave up 4 bases and V 3 bases, and 0 bases lay outside the gene matches. CDR3 region: CASSQGLAGKNIQYF. In nucleotides, the CDR3 is TGCGCCAGCAGCCAGGGACTAGCGGGGAAAAACATTCAGTACTTC.

The chain carries TRBV15 and TRBJ2-7; 9 bases line up with TRBD2. This CDR3 comprises 14 residues. Germline CDR1 is LNHNV and CDR2 is YYDKDF (reference sequence). V was pared by 6 bases and J by 2 bases, with 5 bases of the junction left unmatched. CDR3 sequence: CATSTGTSTYEQYF. The CDR3 DNA reads TGTGCCACCAGTACCGGGACTAGCACCTACGAGCAGTACTTC. The variable domain in full, completed from reference TRBV15 and TRBJ2-7, reads DAMVIQNPRYQVTQFGKPVTLSCSQTLNHNVMYWYQQKSSQAPKLLFHYYDKDFNNEADTPDNFQSRRPNTSFCFLDIRSPGLGDTAMYLCATSTGTSTYEQYFGPGTRLTVT.

In the case of this clone: Other DNA sequences in the sample encode the same CDR3. The genes are TRBV5-4 and TRBJ2-7, with 7 bases matching TRBD2. The CDR3 covers 14 residues. V dropped 2 bases and J dropped 1; count of bases not matched to a gene: 3. CDR1 SGHNT and CDR2 YYREEE come from the germline V gene (reference sequence). The CDR3 DNA reads TGTGCCAGCAGCTTTGGGGGAGGGTCCTACGAGCAGTACTTC. Its protein is CASSFGGGSYEQYF.

V is TRBV11-2 and J is TRBJ1-1, with D perhaps matching TRBD1 (5 bases). Germline CDR1 SGHAT, CDR2 FQNNGV. V dropped 3 bases and J dropped 3 bases, with 8 bases sitting between them. The CDR3 is made up of 13 amino acids. The CDR3 loop is CASSFSGYTEAFF. CDR3 in DNA: TGTGCCAGCAGCTTCTCAGGGTACACTGAAGCTTTCTTT.

The CDR3 nucleotides are TGTGCCTGGAGCCCGAGACAGGGCGCGGGTGAAAAACTGTTTTTT. Its translation: CAWSPRQGAGEKLFF. The rearrangement joins TRBV30 to TRBJ1-4, with 7 bases that match TRBD1. The CDR3 totals 15 residues. J lost 7 bases, V lost 3 bases, and 11 bases had no gene match. Germline lookup yields CDR1 GTSNPN and CDR2 SVGIG (reference sequence).

This chain joins TRBV24-1 and TRBJ1-5, with TRBD1 as a possible D gene (5 bases). Germline CDR1 and CDR2: KGHDR and SFDVKD. The length of the CDR3 is 13 residues. The V gene lost 9 bases and the J gene lost 0 bases, with 8 bases spanning the gap. The CDR3 DNA reads TGTGCCACCGCTGGGGCTAGCAATCAGCCCCAGCATTTT. It translates to CATAGASNQPQHF.

V usage is TRBV5-1 and J usage is TRBJ2-5, with TRBD1 as a possible D gene (5 bases). The CDR3 loop spans 14 amino acids. Germline loops: CDR1 SGHRS, CDR2 YFSETQ. V shed 3 bases and J shed 5 bases, with 14 bases lying between them. CDR3 DNA sequence: TGCGCCAGCAGCTGGTCGGACATGGAGGAGACCCAGTACTTC. It yields the protein CASSWSDMEETQYF.

CDR3 DNA sequence: TGTGCCAGCAGCTTAGTAGCGGACAATGAGCAGTTCTTC. Amino acid sequence: CASSLVADNEQFF. The chain links TRBV11-1 to TRBJ2-1; D perhaps matches TRBD2 (6 bases). Trimming left V 1 base short and J 5 bases short, with 6 bases between. Germline V gene sequence: CDR1 SGHAT, CDR2 FQDESV (reference sequence). CDR3 length equals 13 residues.

The table lists this clone with a few counts. The chain is built from TRBV29-1 and TRBJ1-3; D might be TRBD1 (6 bases). Trimming left V 7 bases short and J 0 bases short, with 13 bases between. The CDR3 runs 14 residues. CDR1 and CDR2 from the germline V gene are SQVTM and ANQGSEA. CDR3 DNA: TGCAGCGCCGAGACAGGCGGCTCTGGAAACACCATATATTTT. Its translation is CSAETGGSGNTIYF.

This clone was observed once. The junction differs from germline at one of its ends, possibly a read error. The genes are TRBV28 and TRBJ1-1; a weak D match, TRBD1 (5 bases). Germline V gene lookup returns CDR1 MDHEN and CDR2 SYDVKM. The CDR3 extends over 14 amino acids. CDR3 sequence reads: CASSMQGAGGWGGF. The CDR3 DNA reads as TGTGCCAGCAGCATGCAGGGAGCGGGCGGCTGGGGTGGCTTT. Full variable domain (missing parts from reference TRBV28 and TRBJ1-1): DVKVTQSSRYLVKRTGEKVFLECVQDMDHENMFWYRQDPGLGLRLIYFSYDVKMKEKGDIPEGYSVSREKKERFSLILESASTNQTSMYLCASSMQGAGGWGGFGQGTRLTVV.

This chain joins TRBV3-1 (or the pseudogene TRBV3-2) and TRBJ2-1, with D tentatively TRBD2 (7 bases). CDR1 is LGHDT and CDR2 is YNNKEL in the germline V gene (reference sequence). CDR3 size: 15 residues. With 0 bases removed from V and 3 bases from J, the gap between germline ends came to 9 bases. As DNA, the CDR3 is TGTGCCAGCAGCCAAGATAGGGGGGGCTACAATGAGCAGTTCTTC. Its protein is CASSQDRGGYNEQFF.

This clone turned up a few times. This CDR3 is CASNSGSVYNEQFF. The CDR3 DNA sequence: TGTGCCAGCAATTCGGGATCAGTGTACAATGAGCAGTTCTTC. The rearrangement links TRBV7-9 to TRBJ2-1, with TRBD2 as a possible D gene (5 bases). The CDR3 is made up of 14 amino acids. Per the germline V gene, CDR1 is SEHNR and CDR2 is FQNEAQ (reference sequence). V shed 7 bases and J shed 4 bases, with 14 bases lying between them.

The chain links TRBV19 to TRBJ2-7; TRBD1 agrees at 9 bases. The CDR3 is made up of 17 amino acids. V shed 5 bases and J 2 bases; nucleotides not matched to a gene: 13. The germline gives CDR1 LNHDA, CDR2 SQIVND (reference sequence). The CDR3 nucleotides are TGTGCCAGTAGTGCGCTCGGACAGGGGAAGAGGGCCTACGAGCAGTACTTC. It yields the protein CASSALGQGKRAYEQYF.

The chain joins TRBV11-2 to TRBJ1-2; weak D call: TRBD1 (6 bases). The V end lost 0 bases, the J end lost 7 bases, and 9 bases lay between the germline ends. Germline V gene lookup returns CDR1 SGHAT and CDR2 FQNNGV. The CDR3 has 13 amino acids. CDR3 protein: CASSLEGHSGYTF. The CDR3 DNA follows: TGTGCCAGCAGCTTAGAGGGACACTCTGGCTACACCTTC.

The chain joins TRBV12-3 or TRBV12-4 to TRBJ2-1; 7 bases align to TRBD2. The J segment lost 9 bases and the V segment lost 5 bases, leaving 7 bases of the junction unmatched. The CDR3 is 13 amino acids. The chain's CDR3 is CASSGGLVGEQFF. The CDR3 nucleotides are TGTGCCAGCAGTGGAGGACTAGTGGGTGAGCAGTTCTTC.

J is TRBJ2-1 and V is TRBV5-1; possibly TRBD2 for D (5 bases). Trimming took 4 bases from V and 4 from J, leaving 9 bases between them. Looked up from germline, CDR1 is SGHRS and CDR2 is YFSETQ. CDR3 length: 13 amino acids. CDR3 residues: CASSIRLYNEQFF. DNA for the CDR3: TGCGCCAGCAGCATCCGACTATACAATGAGCAGTTCTTC.

This clone has a single count. The genes are TRBV7-2 and TRBJ1-2, with 8 bases aligning to TRBD1. V shed 5 bases and J 4 bases; nucleotides not matched to a gene: 12. The CDR3 consists of 16 residues. The germline CDR1 and CDR2 sequences are SGHTA and FQGNSA. This CDR3 reads CASSPRTGTVAYGYTF. Here the CDR3 DNA reads TGTGCCAGCAGCCCCCGGACAGGGACGGTGGCCTATGGCTACACCTTC.

The chain joins TRBV28 to TRBJ1-5; 10 positions agree with TRBD1. Germline loops: CDR1 MDHEN, CDR2 SYDVKM. This CDR3 comprises 15 residues. Trimming took 5 bases from V and 8 from J; bases not matched to a gene: 9. The CDR3 coding sequence is TGTGCCAGCAGTCTTATTCGACAGGGGGCGAAGCCCCAGCATTTT. This sequence encodes CASSLIRQGAKPQHF.

V is TRBV7-9 and J is TRBJ2-3; 7 positions match TRBD2. CDR3 size: 15 residues. Germline V lookup: CDR1 SEHNR, CDR2 FQNEAQ (reference sequence). V shed 5 bases and J 4 bases; nucleotides not matched to a gene: 9. CDR3 nucleotides: TGTGCCAGCAGCAGGCGGGAGTTATCATCAGATACGCAGTATTTT. Protein product: CASSRRELSSDTQYF.